This is a list of T cell receptor beta chains from one sample in a study of blood T cell repertoires in COVID-19. Produced via immunoSEQ multiplex PCR; TCRdb's table is partial and in-frame only. The sample holds tens of thousands of clones, 85% to 90% seen once. Sequencing was performed on peripheral blood. The receptors originated from a woman older than 75 with active COVID-19. CDR3s include the opening cysteine and the closing phenylalanine or tryptophan. The D gene is left open where the match is weak. Clone size is shown for a subset of rows, as once, few, many or a class of expanded clone.

clone_size d_call j_call v_call cdr3_nt cdr3_aa
NA NA TRBJ2-2 TRBV30 TGTGCCTGGAGACGTTTAGCAATTGGCACCGGGGAGCTGTTTTTT CAWRRLAIGTGELFF
NA TRBD2 TRBJ2-2 TRBV7-8 TGTGCCAGCAGCTTATGGGCGGGAGAGGGGACCGGGGAGCTGTTTTTT CASSLWAGEGTGELFF
once TRBD1 TRBJ2-3 TRBV7-2 TGTGCCAGCAGCTTAGCCGGGCTGGGACAGGGATACTATTTT CASSLAGLGQGYYF
NA NA TRBJ1-2 TRBV27 TGTGCCAGCAGGTCCCTAGACCCCCGGGGTGGCTACACCTTC CASRSLDPRGGYTF
NA NA TRBJ1-1 TRBV7-3 TGTGCCAGCAGCCCAACGGGGGGGCAAGGCACTGAAGCTTTCTTT CASSPTGGQGTEAFF
NA TRBD1 TRBJ2-5 TRBV10-3 TGTGCCATCGGGACAGGGGCCGACCAAGAGACCCAGTACTTC CAIGTGADQETQYF
NA NA TRBJ1-1 TRBV12-3/TRBV12-4 TGTGCCAGCAGTTTGCGGCTCTACACTGAAGCTTTCTTT CASSLRLYTEAFF
NA TRBD2 TRBJ2-2 TRBV19 TGTGCCAGTAGGAACCCCGGGACTAGCGGGTCTACCGGGGAGCTGTTTTTT CASRNPGTSGSTGELFF
NA TRBD1 TRBJ1-4 TRBV4-2 TGTGCCAGCAGCCCCTGGACAGGGGCGGATAATGAAAAACTGTTTTTT CASSPWTGADNEKLFF
NA TRBD1 TRBJ1-2 TRBV28 TGTGCCAGCAGTTTACGTGGGACAGGACCTGGCTACACCTTC CASSLRGTGPGYTF
NA TRBD1 TRBJ2-7 TRBV6-5 TGTGCCAGCAGGGGACAGGGGGGGCCCTACGAGCAGTACTTC CASRGQGGPYEQYF
NA TRBD1 TRBJ1-2 TRBV15 TGTGCCACGACCAGGGGAATGACAGGGGTATATGGCTACACCTTC CATTRGMTGVYGYTF
NA TRBD2 TRBJ2-3 TRBV5-5 TGTGCCAGCAGAGACGGGACTAGCGGGAGTACAGATACGCAGTATTTT CASRDGTSGSTDTQYF
NA NA TRBJ2-1 TRBV15 TGTGCCACCAGCAGAGATCAGCGGTTGGAGCAGTTCTTC CATSRDQRLEQFF
NA NA TRBJ1-1 TRBV28 TGTGCCAGCAGTTCGGGGGGCCGACGCACTGAAGCTTTCTTT CASSSGGRRTEAFF
NA TRBD2 TRBJ2-2 TRBV27 TGTGCCAGCAGTTTAGTAGCGGGATACACCGGGGAGCTGTTTTTT CASSLVAGYTGELFF
NA NA TRBJ2-3 TRBV7-6 TGTGCCAGCAGCTTATATCCCGCCTTGGTAGTTACAGATACGCAGTATTTT CASSLYPALVVTDTQYF
NA NA TRBJ2-1 TRBV19 TGTGCCAGTAGTATAGACCCGGGGGATGAGCAGTTCTTC CASSIDPGDEQFF
NA TRBD2 TRBJ2-3 TRBV5-8 TGTGCCAGCAGCGGAGGACTAGCGGAATCTTCGGATACGCAGTATTTT CASSGGLAESSDTQYF
NA TRBD2 TRBJ2-1 TRBV2 TGTGCCAGTCAGGGGGCTAGCGGGAGGGCCTACAATGAGCAGTTCTTC CASQGASGRAYNEQFF
NA TRBD1 TRBJ1-1 TRBV5-1 TGCGCCAGCAGATCAGACAGGGAGACAGCTTTCTTT CASRSDRETAFF
NA TRBD1 TRBJ2-3 TRBV2 TGTGCCACACGACAGGGGCAGAAAGATACGCAGTATTTT CATRQGQKDTQYF
NA NA TRBJ2-1 TRBV23-1 TGCGCCAGCACCCCATGGCCCGGGGAGTTCTTC CASTPWPGEFF